The clone carrying this T cell receptor (beta chain) has just one count. Its antigen is unidentified. The sample belongs to a study of OX40 agonist ivuxolimab in advanced cancers. Study at large: An agonistic anti-OX40 (CD134) antibody, ivuxolimab, was used to treat the patients. Prior anti-PD-1, anti-PD-L1 or anti-CTLA-4 therapy did not bar entry, and approximately 40% had some. Males comprised 75% to 90% of the group, whose mean age was about 61 years (range about 20 to 85).

Study results and limitations: Some nonresponders additionally presented with little normalized T-cell clonal expansion.

The CDR3 is 14 amino acids. Germline CDR1 and CDR2: SNHLY and FYNNEI. Sequencing used immunoSEQ multiplex PCR; TCRdb keeps in-frame clones, though not all of them. The sample lists some 40,000 clones, 70% to 90% occurring once. The sequencing used CD4+ or CD8+ T cells sorted from blood, collected in a trial of the OX40 agonist ivuxolimab. The sequence was collected from an adult with an advanced solid tumor such as melanoma, head and neck, liver or kidney cancer. The chain joins TRBV2 to TRBJ2-5; 9 nucleotides line up with TRBD1. The DNA end favors TRBJ2-7, so the J call may be wrong. The CDR3 region has the DNA TGTGCCAGCAAACCGGGACAGGGTGACTACGAGCAGTACTTC. Encoded protein: CASKPGQGDYEQYF.